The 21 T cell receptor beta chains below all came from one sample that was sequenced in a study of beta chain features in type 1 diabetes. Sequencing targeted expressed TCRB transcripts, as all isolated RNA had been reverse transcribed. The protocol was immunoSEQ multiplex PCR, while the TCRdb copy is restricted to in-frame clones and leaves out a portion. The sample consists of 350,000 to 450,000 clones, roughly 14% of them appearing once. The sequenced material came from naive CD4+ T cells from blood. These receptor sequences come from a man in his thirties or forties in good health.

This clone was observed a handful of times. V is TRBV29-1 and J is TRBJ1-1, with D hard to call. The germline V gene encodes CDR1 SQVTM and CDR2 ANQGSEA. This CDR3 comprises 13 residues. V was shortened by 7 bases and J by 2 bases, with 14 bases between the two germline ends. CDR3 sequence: CSAGPGFNTEAFF. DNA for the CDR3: TGCAGCGCCGGACCGGGATTCAACACTGAAGCTTTCTTT.

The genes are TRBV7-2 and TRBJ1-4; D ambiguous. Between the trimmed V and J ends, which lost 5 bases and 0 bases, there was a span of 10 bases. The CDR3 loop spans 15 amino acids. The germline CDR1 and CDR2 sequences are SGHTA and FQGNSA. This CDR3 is CASSLLAATNEKLFF. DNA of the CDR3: TGTGCCAGCAGCCTACTGGCTGCAACTAATGAAAAACTGTTTTTT.

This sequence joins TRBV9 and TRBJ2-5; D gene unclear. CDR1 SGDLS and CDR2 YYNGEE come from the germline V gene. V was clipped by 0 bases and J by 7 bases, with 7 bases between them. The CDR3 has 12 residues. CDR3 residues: CASSVADGTQYF. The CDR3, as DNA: TGTGCCAGCAGCGTAGCGGACGGGACCCAGTACTTC.

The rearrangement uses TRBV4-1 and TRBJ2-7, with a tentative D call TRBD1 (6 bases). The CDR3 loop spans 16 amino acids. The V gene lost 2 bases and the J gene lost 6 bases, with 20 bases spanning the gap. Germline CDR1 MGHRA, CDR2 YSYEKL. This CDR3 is CASSQSGGQSLGEQYF. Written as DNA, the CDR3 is TGCGCCAGCAGCCAAAGCGGAGGACAGTCCTTGGGCGAGCAGTACTTC.

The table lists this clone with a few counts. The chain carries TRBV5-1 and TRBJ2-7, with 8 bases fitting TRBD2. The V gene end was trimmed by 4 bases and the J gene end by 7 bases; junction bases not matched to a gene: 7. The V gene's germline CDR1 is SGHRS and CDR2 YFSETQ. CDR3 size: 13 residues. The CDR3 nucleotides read TGCGCCAGCAGCCCTCAAGCGGGGGCGGAGCAGTACGTC. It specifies CASSPQAGAEQYV.

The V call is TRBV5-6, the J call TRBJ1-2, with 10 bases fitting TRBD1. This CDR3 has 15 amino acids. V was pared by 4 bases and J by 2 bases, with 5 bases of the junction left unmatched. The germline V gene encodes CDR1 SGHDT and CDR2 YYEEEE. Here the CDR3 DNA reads TGTGCCAGCAGCCCCCCGACAGGGGGCAACTATGGCTACACCTTC. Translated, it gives CASSPPTGGNYGYTF.

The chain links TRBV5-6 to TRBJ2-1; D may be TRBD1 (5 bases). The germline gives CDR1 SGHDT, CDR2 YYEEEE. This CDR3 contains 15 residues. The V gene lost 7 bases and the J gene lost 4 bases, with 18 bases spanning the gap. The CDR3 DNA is TGTGCCAGCTCCTTGGGGCATGGCTCGTACAATGAGCAGTTCTTC. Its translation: CASSLGHGSYNEQFF.

CDR3 amino acids: CASSIDHGTMNTEAFF. CDR3 bases: TGTGCCAGTAGTATAGATCACGGCACTATGAACACTGAAGCTTTCTTT. V gene TRBV19 combines with J gene TRBJ1-1; no definite D call. CDR3 length: 16 residues. The germline gives CDR1 LNHDA, CDR2 SQIVND (reference sequence). V was shortened by 0 bases and J by 0 bases, with 11 bases between the two germline ends.

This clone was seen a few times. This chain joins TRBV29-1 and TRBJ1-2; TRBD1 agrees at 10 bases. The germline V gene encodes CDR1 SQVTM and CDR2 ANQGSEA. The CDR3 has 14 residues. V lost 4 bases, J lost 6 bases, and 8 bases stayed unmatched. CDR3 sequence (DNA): TGCAGCGTTGTAACCGGGACAGGGGCCGATGGCTACACCTTC. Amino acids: CSVVTGTGADGYTF.

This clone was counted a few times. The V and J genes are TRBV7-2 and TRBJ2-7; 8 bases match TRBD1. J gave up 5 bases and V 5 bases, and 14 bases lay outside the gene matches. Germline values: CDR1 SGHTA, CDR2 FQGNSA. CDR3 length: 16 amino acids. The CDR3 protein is CASSTGTGPPRNEQYF. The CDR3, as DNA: TGTGCCAGCAGCACCGGGACAGGACCCCCACGTAACGAGCAGTACTTC.

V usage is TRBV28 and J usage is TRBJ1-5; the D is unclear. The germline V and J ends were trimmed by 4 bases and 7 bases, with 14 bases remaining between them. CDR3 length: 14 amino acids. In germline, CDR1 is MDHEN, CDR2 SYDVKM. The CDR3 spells CASSWAVEVQPQHF. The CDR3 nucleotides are TGTGCCAGCAGTTGGGCCGTTGAGGTCCAGCCCCAGCATTTT.

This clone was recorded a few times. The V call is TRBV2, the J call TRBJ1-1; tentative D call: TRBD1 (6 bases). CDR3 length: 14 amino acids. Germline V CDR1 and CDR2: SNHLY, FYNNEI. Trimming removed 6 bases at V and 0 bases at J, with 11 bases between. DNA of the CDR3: TGTGCCAGCAGCAGAGGACAGTTGAACACTGAAGCTTTCTTT. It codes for CASSRGQLNTEAFF.

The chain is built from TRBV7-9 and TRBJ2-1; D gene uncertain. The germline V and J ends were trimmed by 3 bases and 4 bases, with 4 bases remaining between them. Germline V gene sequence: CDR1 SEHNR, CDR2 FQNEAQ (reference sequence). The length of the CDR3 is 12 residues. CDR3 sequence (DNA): TGTGCCAGCAGCTTGACATACAATGAGCAGTTCTTC. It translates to CASSLTYNEQFF. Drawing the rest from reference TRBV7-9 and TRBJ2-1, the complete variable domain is DTGVSQNPRHKITKRGQNVTFRCDPISEHNRLYWYRQTLGQGPEFLTYFQNEAQLEKSRLLSDRFSAERPKGSFSTLEIQRTEQGDSAMYLCASSLTYNEQFFGPGTRLTVL.

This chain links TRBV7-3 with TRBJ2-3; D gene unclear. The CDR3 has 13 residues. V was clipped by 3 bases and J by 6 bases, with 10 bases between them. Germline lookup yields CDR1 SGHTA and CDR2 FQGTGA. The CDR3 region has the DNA TGTGCCAGCAGCTTTCTTCAGGCGGATACGCAGTATTTT. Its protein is CASSFLQADTQYF.

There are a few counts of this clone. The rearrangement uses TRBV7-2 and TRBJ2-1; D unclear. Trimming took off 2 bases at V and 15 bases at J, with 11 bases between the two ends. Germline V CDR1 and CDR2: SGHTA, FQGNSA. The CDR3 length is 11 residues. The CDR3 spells CASSLISRLFF. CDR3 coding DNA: TGTGCCAGCAGCTTAATTTCTCGTCTGTTCTTC.

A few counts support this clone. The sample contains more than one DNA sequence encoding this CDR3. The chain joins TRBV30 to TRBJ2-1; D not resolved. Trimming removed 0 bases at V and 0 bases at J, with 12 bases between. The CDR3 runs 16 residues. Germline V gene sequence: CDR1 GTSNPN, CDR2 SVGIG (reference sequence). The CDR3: CAWSVLSGSSYNEQFF. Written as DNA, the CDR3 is TGTGCCTGGAGTGTACTAAGTGGTAGCTCCTACAATGAGCAGTTCTTC. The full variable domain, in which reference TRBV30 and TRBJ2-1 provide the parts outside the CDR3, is SQTIHQWPATLVQPVGSPLSLECTVEGTSNPNLYWYRQAAGRGLQLLFYSVGIGQISSEVPQNLSASRPQDRQFILSSKKLLLSDSGFYLCAWSVLSGSSYNEQFFGPGTRLTVL.

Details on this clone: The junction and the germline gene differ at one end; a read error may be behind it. CDR3 nucleotide sequence: TGCGCCAGCAAGATGGAACCATTAGGACAGGCCAAGTTC. It encodes CASKMEPLGQAKF. The rearrangement uses TRBV5-1 and TRBJ1-2; TRBD1 matches 7 bases. The germline gives CDR1 SGHRS, CDR2 YFSETQ. This CDR3 has 13 residues.

CDR3 sequence: CASSLGTGETQYF. The CDR3 bases are TGCGCCAGCAGCCTAGGGACAGGGGAGACCCAGTACTTC. The chain is built from TRBV5-1 and TRBJ2-5; 9 bases are a match to TRBD1. The germline V gene encodes CDR1 SGHRS and CDR2 YFSETQ. This CDR3 comprises 13 residues. The ends lost 4 bases at V and 5 bases at J; junction bases unmatched: 3. Combining the CDR3 with reference TRBV5-1 and TRBJ2-5 gives the whole variable domain KAGVTQTPRYLIKTRGQQVTLSCSPISGHRSVSWYQQTPGQGLQFLFEYFSETQRNKGNFPGRFSGRQFSNSRSEMNVSTLELGDSALYLCASSLGTGETQYFGPGTRLLVL.

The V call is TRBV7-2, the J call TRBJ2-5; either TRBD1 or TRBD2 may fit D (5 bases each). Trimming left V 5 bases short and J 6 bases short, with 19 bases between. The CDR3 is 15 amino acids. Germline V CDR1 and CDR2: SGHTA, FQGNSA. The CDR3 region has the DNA TGTGCCAGCAGCCAGGGACGTGTGGCTAGAAAGACCCAGTACTTC. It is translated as CASSQGRVARKTQYF.

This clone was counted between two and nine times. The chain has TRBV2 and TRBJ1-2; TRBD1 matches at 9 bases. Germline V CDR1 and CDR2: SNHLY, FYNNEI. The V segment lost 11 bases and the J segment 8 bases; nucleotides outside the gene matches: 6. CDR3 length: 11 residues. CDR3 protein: CARKTGGGYTF. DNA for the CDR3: TGTGCCCGAAAGACAGGGGGAGGCTACACCTTC.

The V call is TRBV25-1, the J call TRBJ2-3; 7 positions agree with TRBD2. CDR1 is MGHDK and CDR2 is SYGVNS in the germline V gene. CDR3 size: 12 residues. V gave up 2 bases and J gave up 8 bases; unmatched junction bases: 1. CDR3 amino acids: CASSEGGSTQYF. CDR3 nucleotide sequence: TGTGCCAGCAGTGAAGGCGGGAGTACGCAGTATTTT.